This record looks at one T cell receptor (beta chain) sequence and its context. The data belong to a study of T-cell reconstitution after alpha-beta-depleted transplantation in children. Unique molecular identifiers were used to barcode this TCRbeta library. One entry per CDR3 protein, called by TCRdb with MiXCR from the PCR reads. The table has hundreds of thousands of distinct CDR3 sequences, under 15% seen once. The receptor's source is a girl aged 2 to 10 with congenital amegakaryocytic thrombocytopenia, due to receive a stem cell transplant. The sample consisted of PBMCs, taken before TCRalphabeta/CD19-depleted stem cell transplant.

CDR3 in DNA: TGCGCCAGCAGCTTGGAGCTGGCGCGGGACATTCAGTACTTC. Protein: CASSLELARDIQYF. This chain links TRBV5-1 with TRBJ2-4; tentative D call: TRBD2 (5 bases). The CDR3 is 14 residues long. V was cut by 0 bases and J by 8 bases, with 12 bases left in between. CDR1 is SGHRS, CDR2 YFSETQ, per germline.